The rows below give T cell receptor beta chains drawn from one sample of a study of PD-1 blockade in classical Hodgkin lymphoma. TCRdb's copy holds only in-frame clones and misses some; the assay was immunoSEQ multiplex PCR. The sample has some 100,000 clones; around nine tenths are singletons. Sequences were derived from peripheral blood mononuclear cells (PBMCs), sampled before the second cycle of nivolumab. All receptors derive from a human donor with classical Hodgkin lymphoma. CDR3s include the opening cysteine and the closing phenylalanine or tryptophan. The D gene is left open where the match is weak. Clone size, where shown, is once, few, many, or a class for clones that have expanded.

j_call: TRBJ2-1; d_call: .; v_call: TRBV6-1; clone_size: .; cdr3_aa: CASSEEGASYNEQFF; cdr3_nt: TGTGCCAGCAGTGAAGAAGGGGCCTCCTACAATGAGCAGTTCTTC
j_call: TRBJ2-3; d_call: TRBD2; v_call: TRBV27; clone_size: .; cdr3_aa: CASSEVGGVDTQYF; cdr3_nt: TGTGCCAGCAGTGAGGTGGGGGGGGTAGATACGCAGTATTTT
j_call: TRBJ2-7; d_call: .; v_call: TRBV28; clone_size: .; cdr3_aa: CASSWGGEQYF; cdr3_nt: TGTGCCAGCAGTTGGGGAGGCGAGCAGTACTTC
j_call: TRBJ2-2; d_call: .; v_call: TRBV25-1; clone_size: .; cdr3_aa: CASTDPRNTGELFF; cdr3_nt: TGTGCCAGCACCGACCCCAGGAACACCGGGGAGCTGTTTTTT
j_call: TRBJ1-5; d_call: .; v_call: TRBV29-1; clone_size: .; cdr3_aa: CSVEGGGGNQPQHF; cdr3_nt: TGCAGCGTTGAAGGGGGGGGCGGCAATCAGCCCCAGCATTTT
j_call: TRBJ1-2; d_call: TRBD1; v_call: TRBV6-1; clone_size: .; cdr3_aa: CASMGQGLFYGYTF; cdr3_nt: TGTGCCAGCATGGGACAGGGGCTATTCTATGGCTACACCTTC
j_call: TRBJ1-6; d_call: TRBD1; v_call: TRBV6-5; clone_size: .; cdr3_aa: CASNRDRGFGSPLHF; cdr3_nt: TGTGCCAGCAACCGGGACAGGGGTTTTGGTTCACCCCTCCACTTT
j_call: TRBJ2-3; d_call: TRBD2; v_call: TRBV15; clone_size: .; cdr3_aa: CATSPRTSADTQYF; cdr3_nt: TGTGCCACCAGCCCCCGGACTAGCGCAGATACGCAGTATTTT
j_call: TRBJ2-2; d_call: .; v_call: TRBV7-9; clone_size: .; cdr3_aa: CASRRSSGELFF; cdr3_nt: TGTGCCAGCAGGAGGAGTAGCGGAGAGCTGTTTTTT
j_call: TRBJ1-5; d_call: .; v_call: TRBV7-2; clone_size: .; cdr3_aa: CASSLRGNNQPQHF; cdr3_nt: TGTGCCAGCAGCTTAAGGGGTAACAATCAGCCCCAGCATTTT
j_call: TRBJ1-1; d_call: .; v_call: TRBV18; clone_size: .; cdr3_aa: CASSPPGEYTEAFF; cdr3_nt: TGTGCCAGCTCACCTCCAGGGGAGTACACTGAAGCTTTCTTT
j_call: TRBJ2-7; d_call: .; v_call: TRBV18; clone_size: .; cdr3_aa: CASSAAGLSSYEQYF; cdr3_nt: TGTGCCAGCTCGGCTGCGGGCTTGAGCTCCTACGAGCAGTACTTC
j_call: TRBJ2-7; d_call: TRBD1; v_call: TRBV6-6; clone_size: .; cdr3_aa: CASSYSETGYNEQYF; cdr3_nt: TGTGCCAGCAGTTACTCAGAGACAGGGTACAACGAGCAGTACTTC
j_call: TRBJ2-1; d_call: .; v_call: TRBV7-6; clone_size: .; cdr3_aa: CASILFGAGTPFF; cdr3_nt: .
j_call: TRBJ1-4; d_call: .; v_call: TRBV6-6; clone_size: .; cdr3_aa: CASSLEPSRREKLFF; cdr3_nt: TGTGCCAGCAGTTTAGAACCCTCTAGGAGGGAAAAACTGTTTTTT
j_call: TRBJ2-7; d_call: .; v_call: TRBV6-5; clone_size: .; cdr3_aa: CASSWHRRISEQYF; cdr3_nt: TGTGCCAGCAGTTGGCACAGGAGAATATCCGAGCAGTACTTC
j_call: TRBJ2-5; d_call: TRBD1; v_call: TRBV30; clone_size: .; cdr3_aa: CAWSLTGGVGETQYF; cdr3_nt: TGTGCCTGGAGTTTGACAGGGGGGGTGGGAGAGACCCAGTACTTC
j_call: TRBJ1-1; d_call: .; v_call: TRBV5-6; clone_size: .; cdr3_aa: CASSLGLLVTEAFF; cdr3_nt: TGTGCCAGCAGCTTAGGACTATTAGTCACTGAAGCTTTCTTT
j_call: TRBJ1-1; d_call: .; v_call: TRBV9; clone_size: .; cdr3_aa: CASSLQDGAGNTEAFF; cdr3_nt: TGTGCCAGCAGCCTCCAGGACGGGGCCGGGAACACTGAAGCTTTCTTT
j_call: TRBJ2-3; d_call: .; v_call: TRBV19; clone_size: .; cdr3_aa: CASSNGGSDTDTQYF; cdr3_nt: TGTGCCAGTAGTAATGGGGGGAGTGATACAGATACGCAGTATTTT
j_call: TRBJ1-5; d_call: TRBD1; v_call: TRBV28; clone_size: .; cdr3_aa: CATHPGWTGVRAQHF; cdr3_nt: TGTGCCACCCACCCCGGTTGGACAGGGGTTAGGGCCCAGCATTTT
j_call: TRBJ1-6; d_call: .; v_call: TRBV6-5; clone_size: .; cdr3_aa: CASSRTDRGGTLHF; cdr3_nt: TGTGCCAGCAGTCGGACGGATCGGGGGGGGACCCTCCACTTT
j_call: TRBJ2-5; d_call: .; v_call: TRBV7-8; clone_size: .; cdr3_aa: CAIRGQETQYF; cdr3_nt: TGTGCCATCAGGGGTCAAGAGACCCAGTACTTC
j_call: TRBJ1-4; d_call: .; v_call: TRBV4-3; clone_size: .; cdr3_aa: CASSQESGRAGNEKLFF; cdr3_nt: TGCGCCAGCAGCCAAGAATCCGGTCGGGCAGGGAATGAAAAACTGTTTTTT
j_call: TRBJ1-5; d_call: TRBD1; v_call: TRBV6-5; clone_size: .; cdr3_aa: CASSSGGTGPNQPQHF; cdr3_nt: TGTGCCAGCAGTTCAGGGGGGACAGGGCCCAATCAGCCCCAGCATTTT
j_call: TRBJ2-3; d_call: .; v_call: TRBV4-2; clone_size: few; cdr3_aa: CASSQEVPGTQPTDTQYF; cdr3_nt: TGTGCCAGCAGCCAAGAAGTTCCCGGGACCCAGCCCACAGATACGCAGTATTTT
j_call: TRBJ2-7; d_call: TRBD1; v_call: TRBV19; clone_size: .; cdr3_aa: CASSMGQGVTYEQYF; cdr3_nt: TGTGCCAGTAGTATGGGACAGGGAGTCACCTACGAGCAGTACTTC
j_call: TRBJ2-1; d_call: .; v_call: TRBV5-1; clone_size: .; cdr3_aa: CASSLELSYNEQFF; cdr3_nt: TGCGCCAGCAGCTTGGAACTTTCCTACAATGAGCAGTTCTTC
j_call: TRBJ2-1; d_call: .; v_call: TRBV7-3; clone_size: .; cdr3_aa: CASSLFKGHNEQFF; cdr3_nt: TGTGCCAGCAGCTTATTTAAGGGCCACAATGAGCAGTTCTTC
j_call: TRBJ2-3; d_call: .; v_call: TRBV10-3; clone_size: .; cdr3_aa: CAIKSPARDTDTQYF; cdr3_nt: TGTGCCATCAAATCACCAGCCCGGGACACTGATACGCAGTATTTT
j_call: TRBJ2-4; d_call: TRBD2; v_call: TRBV4-3; clone_size: .; cdr3_aa: CARPTSTKNIQYF; cdr3_nt: TGCGCCAGACCGACTAGCACTAAAAACATTCAGTACTTC
j_call: TRBJ1-5; d_call: TRBD1; v_call: TRBV30; clone_size: .; cdr3_aa: CAWRPRGQGLQPQHF; cdr3_nt: TGTGCCTGGAGACCGCGGGGACAGGGACTTCAGCCCCAGCATTTT
j_call: TRBJ2-3; d_call: .; v_call: TRBV5-4; clone_size: .; cdr3_aa: CASSLESASTDTQYF; cdr3_nt: TGTGCCAGCAGCTTGGAAAGCGCCAGCACAGATACGCAGTATTTT
j_call: TRBJ1-2; d_call: .; v_call: TRBV5-5; clone_size: .; cdr3_aa: CASSPGDRDYGYTF; cdr3_nt: TGTGCCAGCAGCCCCGGGGACCGAGACTATGGCTACACCTTC
j_call: TRBJ1-2; d_call: TRBD1; v_call: TRBV5-4; clone_size: .; cdr3_aa: CASSTGTGIFAHGYTF; cdr3_nt: TGTGCCAGCAGCACCGGGACAGGGATCTTCGCCCATGGCTACACCTTC
j_call: TRBJ1-1; d_call: .; v_call: TRBV18; clone_size: .; cdr3_aa: CASSPLGGMNTEAFF; cdr3_nt: TGTGCCAGCTCACCCCTGGGGGGAATGAACACTGAAGCTTTCTTT
j_call: TRBJ1-2; d_call: TRBD1; v_call: TRBV6-1; clone_size: .; cdr3_aa: CASSPLGQGHGYTF; cdr3_nt: TGTGCCAGCAGTCCCCTCGGACAGGGGCATGGCTACACCTTC
j_call: TRBJ2-7; d_call: .; v_call: TRBV6-5; clone_size: medium-sized; cdr3_aa: CASSPDGNEQYF; cdr3_nt: TGTGCCAGCAGCCCCGACGGAAACGAGCAGTACTTC
j_call: TRBJ1-6; d_call: TRBD1; v_call: TRBV9; clone_size: few; cdr3_aa: CASSVASQGAINPLHF; cdr3_nt: TGTGCCAGCAGCGTCGCATCCCAGGGGGCGATTAATCCCCTCCACTTT
j_call: TRBJ1-5; d_call: .; v_call: TRBV18; clone_size: .; cdr3_aa: CASSPPGNQPQHF; cdr3_nt: TGTGCCAGCTCACCACCGGGAAATCAGCCCCAGCATTTT
j_call: TRBJ2-1; d_call: TRBD2; v_call: TRBV2; clone_size: .; cdr3_aa: CASRRAGSPSNEQFF; cdr3_nt: TGTGCCAGCAGGAGAGCGGGGTCTCCGTCCAATGAGCAGTTCTTC
j_call: TRBJ2-3; d_call: .; v_call: TRBV15; clone_size: .; cdr3_aa: CATSRDMVGASTDTQYF; cdr3_nt: TGTGCCACCAGCAGAGATATGGTGGGGGCCTCCACAGATACGCAGTATTTT
j_call: TRBJ1-2; d_call: .; v_call: TRBV30; clone_size: .; cdr3_aa: CAWSVHLDYGYTF; cdr3_nt: TGTGCCTGGAGTGTACATTTGGACTATGGCTACACCTTC
j_call: TRBJ1-5; d_call: .; v_call: TRBV18; clone_size: .; cdr3_aa: CASSPPGSTLTQPQHF; cdr3_nt: TGTGCCAGCTCACCACCCGGTTCAACGCTGACTCAGCCCCAGCATTTT
j_call: TRBJ1-1; d_call: .; v_call: TRBV27; clone_size: .; cdr3_aa: CASSLSIPYTEAFF; cdr3_nt: TGTGCCAGCAGTTTATCGATCCCGTACACTGAAGCTTTCTTT